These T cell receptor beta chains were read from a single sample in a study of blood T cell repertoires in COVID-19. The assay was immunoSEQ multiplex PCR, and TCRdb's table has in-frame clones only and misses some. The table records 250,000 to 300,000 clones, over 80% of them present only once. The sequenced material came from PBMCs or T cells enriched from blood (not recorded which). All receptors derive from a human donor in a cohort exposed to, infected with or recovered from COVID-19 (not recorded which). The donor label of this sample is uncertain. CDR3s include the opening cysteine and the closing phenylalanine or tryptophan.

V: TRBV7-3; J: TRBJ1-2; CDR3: CASSLYRGGGYTF
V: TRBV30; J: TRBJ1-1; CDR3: CAWSSGAPNTEAFF
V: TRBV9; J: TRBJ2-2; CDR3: CASSVQGWGTGELFF
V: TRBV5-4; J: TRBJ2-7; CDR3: CASSSGGKYEQYF
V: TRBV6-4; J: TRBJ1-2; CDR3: CASSASPQGGGYTF
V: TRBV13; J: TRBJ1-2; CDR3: CASSLGSAGSSFYGYTF
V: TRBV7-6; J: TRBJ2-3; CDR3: CASSLGLAGATDTQYF
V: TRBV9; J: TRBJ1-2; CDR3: CASSVQGFPYGYTF
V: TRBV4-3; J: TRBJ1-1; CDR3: CASSHSGWANTEAFF
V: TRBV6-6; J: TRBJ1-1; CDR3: CASSVLPGDPEAFF
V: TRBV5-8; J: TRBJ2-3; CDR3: CASSPGHADTQYF
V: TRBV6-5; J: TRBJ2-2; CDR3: CASMRRGNTGELFF
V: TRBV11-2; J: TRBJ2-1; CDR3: CASSFSLAANEQFF
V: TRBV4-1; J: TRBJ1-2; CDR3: CASSYRVARYGYTF
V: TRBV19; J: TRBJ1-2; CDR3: CASSILKGQGAFGYTF
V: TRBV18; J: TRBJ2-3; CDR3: CASSPLAGSDTQYF
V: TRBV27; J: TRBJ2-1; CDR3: CASSLYKTSGVSYNEQFF
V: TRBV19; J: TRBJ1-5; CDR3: CASSIPTGGAGNQPQHF
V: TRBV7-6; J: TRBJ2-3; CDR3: CASSLTPGGTDTQYF
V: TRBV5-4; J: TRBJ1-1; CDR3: CASSLGRGGGEAFF
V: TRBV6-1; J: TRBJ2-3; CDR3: CASSEATGSGTDTQYF
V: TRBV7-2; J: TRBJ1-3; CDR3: CASSWVPGGTGNTIYF
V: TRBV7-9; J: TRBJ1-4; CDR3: CASSPRTGDIEKLFF
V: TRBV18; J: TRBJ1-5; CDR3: CASSPLSLQGGDQPQHF
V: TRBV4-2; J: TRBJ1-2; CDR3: CASSLGVRDTTNYGYTF
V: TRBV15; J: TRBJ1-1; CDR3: CATSRAGTGGGTEAFF
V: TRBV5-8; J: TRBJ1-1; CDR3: CASSPTGMGTEAFF
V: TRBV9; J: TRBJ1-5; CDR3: CASSLTGLNQPQHF
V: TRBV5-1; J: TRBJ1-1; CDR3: CASSGTGLNTEAFF
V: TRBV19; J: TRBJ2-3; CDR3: CASSIFSGGGTDTQYF
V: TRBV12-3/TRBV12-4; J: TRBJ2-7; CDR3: CASSLVSYEQYF
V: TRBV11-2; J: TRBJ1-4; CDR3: CATQKQGAGEKLFF
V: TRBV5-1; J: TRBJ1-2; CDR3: CASSPNGGTGVNYGYTF
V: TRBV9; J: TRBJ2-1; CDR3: CASSVELAGEQFF
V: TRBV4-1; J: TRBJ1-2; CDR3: CASSQAPSGGNGYTF
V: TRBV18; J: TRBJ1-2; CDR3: CASSPRQANYGYTF
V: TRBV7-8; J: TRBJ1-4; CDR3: CASSLADRGRNEKLFF
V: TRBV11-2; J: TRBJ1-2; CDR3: CASSLIRSRGPPDAYGYTF
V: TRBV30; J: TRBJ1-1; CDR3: CAWRLTGNTEAFF
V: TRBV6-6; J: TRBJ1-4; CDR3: CASSYSRRRGEKLFF
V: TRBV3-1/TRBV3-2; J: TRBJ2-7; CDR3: CASSQGGSAEQYF
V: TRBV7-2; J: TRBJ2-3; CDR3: CASSPRTSGASTDTQYF
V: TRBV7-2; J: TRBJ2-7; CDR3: CASSPLSRRGGYEQYF
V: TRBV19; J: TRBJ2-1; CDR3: CASSIGGLAGNEQFF
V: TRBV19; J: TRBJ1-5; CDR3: CASSIDLSQPQHF
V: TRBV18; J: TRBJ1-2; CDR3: CASSSQGAQDGYTF
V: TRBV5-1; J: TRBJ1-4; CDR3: CASSFTGNEKLFF
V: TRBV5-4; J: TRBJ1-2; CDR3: CASSLAGQANYGYTF